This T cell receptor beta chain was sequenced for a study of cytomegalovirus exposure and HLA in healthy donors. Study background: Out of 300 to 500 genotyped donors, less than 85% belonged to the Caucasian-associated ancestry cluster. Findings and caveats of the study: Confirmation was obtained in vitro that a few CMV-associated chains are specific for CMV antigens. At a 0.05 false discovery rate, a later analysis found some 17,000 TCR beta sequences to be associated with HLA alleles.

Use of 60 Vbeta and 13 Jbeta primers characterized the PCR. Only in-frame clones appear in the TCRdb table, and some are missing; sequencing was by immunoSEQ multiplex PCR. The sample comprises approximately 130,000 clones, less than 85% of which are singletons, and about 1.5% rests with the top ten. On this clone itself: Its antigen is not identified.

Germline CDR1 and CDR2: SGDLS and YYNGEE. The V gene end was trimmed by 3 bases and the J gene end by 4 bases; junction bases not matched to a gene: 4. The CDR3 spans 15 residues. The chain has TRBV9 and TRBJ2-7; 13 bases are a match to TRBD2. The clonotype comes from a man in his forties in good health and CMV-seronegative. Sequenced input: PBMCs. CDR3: CASSAGLAGVYEQYF. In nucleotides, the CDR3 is TGTGCCAGCAGCGCCGGACTAGCGGGAGTTTACGAGCAGTACTTC.